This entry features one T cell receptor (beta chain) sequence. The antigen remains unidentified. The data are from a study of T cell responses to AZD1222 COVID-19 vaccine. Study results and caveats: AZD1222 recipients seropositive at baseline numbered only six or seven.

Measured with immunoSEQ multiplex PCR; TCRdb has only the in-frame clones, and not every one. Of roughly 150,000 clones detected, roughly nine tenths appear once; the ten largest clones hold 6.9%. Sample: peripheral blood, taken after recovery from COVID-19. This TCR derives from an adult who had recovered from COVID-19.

CDR3 sequence: CAISGHSRNGYTF. CDR3 nucleotides: TGTGCCATCAGTGGCCATAGTAGGAACGGCTACACCTTC. The chain links TRBV10-3 to TRBJ1-2, with D hard to call. Germline-derived CDR1 and CDR2 are ENHRY and SYGVKD. The germline V and J ends were trimmed by 4 bases and 8 bases, with 14 bases remaining between them. This CDR3 has 13 amino acids.